The T cell receptor beta chain under discussion was sequenced for a study of OX40 agonist ivuxolimab in advanced cancers. Whole-study findings and limits: Expanded peripheral T cell antigen specificity was not determined.

This clone was detected only once. The antigen remains undetermined. Profiled with immunoSEQ multiplex PCR; TCRdb holds only in-frame clones, not every one. The data show more than 80,000 clones, 70% to 90% seen once. V lost 2 bases to trimming and J lost 4 bases, with 9 bases between them. The CDR3 spans 14 residues. Per germline, CDR1 SNHLY and CDR2 FYNNEI. This specimen consisted of CD4+ or CD8+ T cells sorted from blood, obtained in a trial of the OX40 agonist ivuxolimab. The chain is built from TRBV2 and TRBJ1-5; D is undetermined. This receptor was obtained from an adult with an advanced solid tumor such as melanoma, head and neck, liver or kidney cancer. The chain's CDR3 is CASSESLGNQPQHF. The CDR3 bases are TGTGCCAGCAGTGAAAGTCTGGGGAATCAGCCCCAGCATTTT.